These 15 T cell receptor beta chains were all obtained from the same sample, sequenced in a study of T cells in Graves' hyperthyroidism and ophthalmopathy. RNA transcripts provided the source from which TCR beta CDR3 regions were amplified. Primed by the HTBI set, a first-round RT-PCR was run on the TCR CDR3. TCRdb re-derived calls from the multiplex PCR reads in MiXCR, one entry per CDR3 protein. The profile shows some 210,000 distinct CDR3 sequences, roughly 17% of them singletons. Sequencing was done on a sample of blood. The receptors were gathered from a man aged 45 to 65 with Graves' hyperthyroidism.

This clonotype came up many times. The rearrangement uses TRBV2 and TRBJ2-7; D may be TRBD2 (5 bases). Germline values: CDR1 SNHLY, CDR2 FYNNEI. Trimming took 8 bases from V and 6 from J, leaving 20 bases between them. The CDR3 has 14 amino acids. CDR3 sequence reads: CASDLASPFVEQYF. CDR3 bases: TGTGCCAGCGACCTAGCCAGCCCCTTTGTCGAGCAGTACTTC. The whole variable domain, filled in from reference TRBV2 and TRBJ2-7, reads EPEVTQTPSHQVTQMGQEVILRCVPISNHLYFYWYRQILGQKVEFLVSFYNNEISEKSEIFDDQFSVERPDGSNFTLKIRSTKLEDSAMYFCASDLASPFVEQYFGPGTRLTVT.

This clonotype was seen repeatedly, ten times or more. DNA for the CDR3: TGTGCCAGCTCAACGACTAGCGGAACAGATACGCAGTATTTT. This translates into CASSTTSGTDTQYF. V gene TRBV18 combines with J gene TRBJ2-3, with 9 bases matching TRBD2. There are 14 residues in the CDR3. The germline V gene encodes CDR1 KGHSH and CDR2 LQKENI. V lost 5 bases to trimming and J lost 3 bases; unmatched junction nucleotides: 3.

The sample holds a few counts of this clonotype. This rearrangement joins TRBV2 to TRBJ2-5; D ambiguous. Germline V CDR1 and CDR2: SNHLY, FYNNEI. Trimming shortened V by 7 bases and J by 0 bases, and 9 bases separated the two germline ends. CDR3 length equals 13 residues. The CDR3 protein is CASISVYQETQYF. In DNA form, the CDR3 reads TGTGCCAGCATATCAGTATACCAAGAGACCCAGTACTTC.

This clonotype was observed many times. V gene TRBV6-1 combines with J gene TRBJ1-1; D is unclear. This CDR3 has 12 amino acids. V gave up 1 base and J gave up 11 bases, with 11 bases separating them. CDR1 is MNHNS and CDR2 is SASEGT in the germline V gene. The CDR3 nucleotides are TGTGCCAGCAGTGAAGGCCGGCGTAAGGCTTTCTTT. Translated, it gives CASSEGRRKAFF.

In this sample, this clonotype turned up a few times. The chain employs TRBV20-1 and TRBJ1-5; D is undetermined. V lost 5 bases, J lost 1 base, and 15 bases lay in between. CDR1 and CDR2 (germline): DFQATT, SNEGSKA (reference sequence). The CDR3 extends over 15 amino acids. The CDR3 is CSALPRLVSNQPQHF. The CDR3 DNA reads TGCAGTGCTCTTCCCAGGTTGGTGAGCAATCAGCCCCAGCATTTT.

This clonotype occurred many times. This sequence joins TRBV7-8 and TRBJ2-5; no clear D gene. The CDR3 totals 14 residues. Trimming pared 4 bases from V and 3 bases from J, leaving 12 bases between. Germline CDR1 reads SGHVS; CDR2 reads FQNEAQ. CDR3 nucleotide sequence: TGTGCCAGCAGCTCTAGTACCACTGAAGAGACCCAGTACTTC. Its protein is CASSSSTTEETQYF.

This clonotype was seen a handful of times. The chain is built from TRBV4-1 and TRBJ2-3; D remains unclear. Trimming cost V 0 bases and J 0 bases, with 7 bases left between them. Germline lookup yields CDR1 MGHRA and CDR2 YSYEKL. This CDR3 comprises 15 residues. CDR3 loop: CASSQDGTSTDTQYF. In DNA, the CDR3 is TGCGCCAGCAGCCAAGATGGAACTAGCACAGATACGCAGTATTTT.

This clonotype was counted at least ten times. The rearrangement uses TRBV12-3 or TRBV12-4 and TRBJ2-2; 8 bases map to TRBD2. The trim removed 2 bases at V and 6 bases at J, leaving 5 bases unmatched. This CDR3 comprises 15 residues. CDR3 nucleotides: TGTGCCAGCAGTTTATCGGGAGGGCTCTCCGGGGAGCTGTTTTTT. It translates to CASSLSGGLSGELFF.

On this clonotype: This may arise from a read error, as a much more abundant clone is one base away. V usage is TRBV12-3 or TRBV12-4 and J usage is TRBJ2-1; TRBD1 aligns across 7 bases. CDR3 length: 15 amino acids. The CDR3: CASRRGPSSCNEQFF. The CDR3 DNA follows: TGTGCCAGCAGGAGGGGGCCGAGCTCCTGCAATGAGCAGTTCTTC.

For this clonotype: Given a much more abundant clone one base away, this may be a read error. The rearrangement uses TRBV5-5 and TRBJ2-2; unclear D gene. The germline gives CDR1 SGHKS, CDR2 YYEKEE (reference sequence). The CDR3 length is 15 residues. The CDR3 loop reads CVSSLVQKNTGELFF. The CDR3 DNA follows: TGCGTCAGCAGCTTGGTACAGAAGAACACCGGGGAGCTGTTTTTT. The entire variable domain, with the rest obtained from reference TRBV5-5 and TRBJ2-2, is as follows: DAGVTQSPTHLIKTRGQQVTLRCSPISGHKSVSWYQQVLGQGPQFIFQYYEKEERGRGNFPDRFSARQFPNYSSELNVNALLLGDSALYLCVSSLVQKNTGELFFGEGSRLTVL.

The table lists this clonotype with many counts. The chain employs TRBV20-1 and TRBJ2-3; tentatively, D is TRBD2 (6 bases). Trimming took 7 bases from V and 4 from J, leaving 12 bases between them. From germline, CDR1 is DFQATT and CDR2 SNEGSKA (reference sequence). CDR3 size: 12 residues. The chain's CDR3 is CSVREKADTQYF. CDR3 DNA sequence: TGCAGTGTTCGGGAGAAGGCAGATACGCAGTATTTT.

This clonotype was picked up many times. The rearrangement links TRBV7-2 to TRBJ1-1; D gene ambiguous. The CDR3 is 14 amino acids. Trimming pared 4 bases from V and 4 bases from J, leaving 13 bases between. CDR1 and CDR2 (germline): SGHTA, FQGNSA. The CDR3 DNA reads TGTGCCAGCAGCTCCTATATACGGGGCACTGAAGCTTTCTTT. This sequence encodes CASSSYIRGTEAFF.

This clonotype was counted at least ten times. The chain uses TRBV2 and TRBJ1-5; TRBD1 agrees at 9 bases. Per the germline V gene, CDR1 is SNHLY and CDR2 is FYNNEI. There are 14 residues in the CDR3. Unmatched junction bases numbered 6, after V lost 5 bases and J lost 7 bases. This chain's CDR3 is CASSSGTGWQPQHF. The DNA of the CDR3 is TGTGCCAGCAGTTCCGGGACAGGGTGGCAGCCCCAGCATTTT. Together with reference TRBV2 and TRBJ1-5, the CDR3 gives the full variable domain: EPEVTQTPSHQVTQMGQEVILRCVPISNHLYFYWYRQILGQKVEFLVSFYNNEISEKSEIFDDQFSVERPDGSNFTLKIRSTKLEDSAMYFCASSSGTGWQPQHFGDGTRLSIL.

This clonotype was found many times. The V call is TRBV28, the J call TRBJ1-2, with 9 bases lining up with TRBD1. Trimming at V came to 7 bases and at J to 4 bases, leaving 10 bases not matched to a gene. The CDR3 length is 15 residues. Germline CDR1 is MDHEN and CDR2 is SYDVKM. The chain's CDR3 is CASKPSGTGRYGYTF. CDR3 in DNA: TGTGCCAGCAAACCTTCCGGGACAGGGCGCTATGGCTACACCTTC.

This clonotype was seen at least ten times. This chain links TRBV4-1 with TRBJ1-1; no firm D call. Germline CDR1 reads MGHRA; CDR2 reads YSYEKL. With 0 bases removed from V and 1 base from J, the gap between germline ends came to 6 bases. CDR3 length: 14 amino acids. The CDR3 DNA sequence: TGCGCCAGCAGCCAAGATTCGGAGAACACTGAAGCTTTCTTT. Protein: CASSQDSENTEAFF.